This T cell receptor beta chain was sequenced in a study of T-cell memory formation after mild COVID-19. Study as a whole: Most TCR clusters belonged to a single donor. Regarding the study as a whole: Pre-infection memory contained some responding clones, which suggested that cross-reactive memory had joined. A second wave expanding day 15 to 37 was CD4+-biased; contracting clones were balanced.

The CDR3 is made up of 17 amino acids. The V gene end was trimmed by 2 bases and the J gene end by 1 base; junction bases not matched to a gene: 8. Germline V gene data show CDR1 as LGHNA and CDR2 as YNFKEQ. TCRdb reprocessed the 5' RACE reads via MiXCR and lists one record per CDR3 protein. This table holds hundreds of thousands of distinct CDR3 sequences, roughly 20% found once. This clonotype was seen a single time. Its antigen is currently unknown. The sequenced sample consisted of PBMCs or a T cell subset sorted from them (not recorded which). The V and J genes are TRBV4-2 and TRBJ2-1; TRBD2 matches at 7 bases. This clonotype originated in an adult woman who had mild COVID-19 (a few samples of this study predate the infection). Cell type and time point are not known. DNA for the CDR3: TGTGCCAGCAGCCAATACAAAGCGGGATTATCCTACAATGAGCAGTTCTTC. This encodes CASSQYKAGLSYNEQFF.